The rows below give T cell receptor beta chains drawn from one sample of a study of T cell clusters in autoimmune cytopenias. After re-calling the multiplex PCR reads, TCRdb lists one entry per CDR3 protein, DNA absent. The sample has under 3,500 distinct CDR3 sequences, and its top ten clones hold over 2.5%. The sequencing input was peripheral blood. The source is a human donor with an autoimmune cytopenia or autoimmune hepatitis (not recorded which). The CDR3 runs from the conserved cysteine through the conserved F or W. The listing skips clone size in some rows; elsewhere it reads once, few, many or a size class.

CASSLRDTQEGEQYF	TRBV6-1	medium-sized	TRBJ2-7
CASSPGQDYEQYF	TRBV4-3	medium-sized	TRBJ2-7
CASSPPVGAAYNEQFF	TRBV13	-	TRBJ2-1
CASSLRLGDYEQYF	TRBV4-3	medium-sized	TRBJ2-7
CASRVRGFQNIQYF	TRBV27	-	TRBJ2-4
CASSQRTATNEKLFF	TRBV7-9	medium-sized	TRBJ1-4
CASSLQGGGQPQHF	TRBV27	medium-sized	TRBJ1-5
CASVDSYNEQFF	TRBV6-2/TRBV6-3	medium-sized	TRBJ2-1
CSVERTGGAYYGYTF	TRBV29-1	large	TRBJ1-2
CASKEVKHYGYTF	TRBV19	medium-sized	TRBJ1-2
CASSPGAGQGLYEQYF	TRBV7-2	medium-sized	TRBJ2-7
CASSLAGGDTQYF	TRBV7-6	medium-sized	TRBJ2-3
CAIREGGLVNEQFF	TRBV10-3	medium-sized	TRBJ2-1
CASSHDWTGPTDTQYF	TRBV6-5	medium-sized	TRBJ2-3
CASSPPGGPQHF	TRBV5-4	medium-sized	TRBJ1-5
CASSRAGEWETQYF	TRBV19	medium-sized	TRBJ2-5
CSADRGNEQFF	TRBV29-1	medium-sized	TRBJ2-1
CASRISSGSQSTDTQYF	TRBV27	medium-sized	TRBJ2-3
CAISELPSGNTEAFF	TRBV10-3	medium-sized	TRBJ1-1
CAISEVGLGGSTDTQYF	TRBV10-3	medium-sized	TRBJ2-3
CASSRGHSSYNEQFF	TRBV5-6	medium-sized	TRBJ2-1
CATRDGYEQYF	TRBV19	medium-sized	TRBJ2-7
CASSIWGGGPYNEQFF	TRBV19	medium-sized	TRBJ2-1
CASSSRGLLNEQFF	TRBV27	medium-sized	TRBJ2-1
CASSEALSGTGGHQETQYF	TRBV6-1	medium-sized	TRBJ2-5
CASSISGTGGNTIYF	TRBV19	medium-sized	TRBJ1-3
CAISEISVGLAGETQYF	TRBV10-3	medium-sized	TRBJ2-5
CASSTGTSGGQFNEQFF	TRBV11-2	medium-sized	TRBJ2-1
CASSHPAGGSGNTIYF	TRBV19	medium-sized	TRBJ1-3
CASSSWGRDRGDEQFF	TRBV11-2	medium-sized	TRBJ2-1
CASSTSGAGDTQYF	TRBV27	medium-sized	TRBJ2-3
CASRSDRVTYNEQFF	TRBV6-2/TRBV6-3	medium-sized	TRBJ2-1
CASSGGTSGADEQFF	TRBV18	medium-sized	TRBJ2-1
CASSQDGYGYTF	TRBV4-3	medium-sized	TRBJ1-2
CASSLYPDMGKGYTF	TRBV5-1	medium-sized	TRBJ1-2
CASSPLDRGHEQFF	TRBV4-3	medium-sized	TRBJ2-1
CASSISREGPMNNEQFF	TRBV19	medium-sized	TRBJ2-1
CASSREPVGDTQYF	TRBV19	medium-sized	TRBJ2-3
CASSVVLTGTLNQPQHF	TRBV19	medium-sized	TRBJ1-5
CASSPRGNTEAFF	TRBV18	medium-sized	TRBJ1-1
CATSRVKASGSTDTQYF	TRBV15	medium-sized	TRBJ2-3
CASSSSRGSRSYGNTIYF	TRBV7-9	medium-sized	TRBJ1-3